This is a list of T cell receptor beta chains from one sample in a study of blood T cells in healthy people across ages. TCRdb itself ran the 5' RACE reads through MiXCR, one entry per CDR3 protein. The sample holds 1 million or so distinct CDR3 sequences, 25% seen once. These data were also filed under a second study, of T cells of mothers and their children.

Input material: blood. The receptors stem from a girl aged 2 to 9 in good health. Each CDR3 is given with its conserved first and last residue. D genes are given only for firm matches. For some rows the clone size is stated as once, few or many, or as a class when expanded; others skip it.

clone size: NA
V gene: TRBV4-2
J gene: TRBJ2-7
D gene: NA
CDR3 DNA: TGTGCCAGCAGCCAAGATAGGTATTACGAGCAGTACTTC
CDR3 protein: CASSQDRYYEQYF

clone size: NA
V gene: TRBV15
J gene: TRBJ2-7
D gene: NA
CDR3 DNA: TGTGCCACCAGCAGAGATAGAGGTGACGAGCAGTACTTC
CDR3 protein: CATSRDRGDEQYF

clone size: NA
V gene: TRBV12-3/TRBV12-4
J gene: TRBJ2-7
D gene: NA
CDR3 DNA: TGTGCCAGCAGTTTAGGACCAAAAGGCTACGAGCAGTACTTC
CDR3 protein: CASSLGPKGYEQYF

clone size: NA
V gene: TRBV10-3
J gene: TRBJ2-7
D gene: NA
CDR3 DNA: TGTGCCATCAGTGAGGAGCGGGCCTCCTACGAGCAGTACTTC
CDR3 protein: CAISEERASYEQYF

clone size: once
V gene: TRBV10-3
J gene: TRBJ2-5
D gene: NA
CDR3 DNA: TGTGCCATCAGTGATCCGGGACGACAAGAGACCCAGTACTTC
CDR3 protein: CAISDPGRQETQYF

clone size: few
V gene: TRBV5-1
J gene: TRBJ2-1
D gene: TRBD2
CDR3 DNA: TGCGCCAGCAGCTTGACACCTAGCGGGGGTCAGAATGAGCAGTTCTTC
CDR3 protein: CASSLTPSGGQNEQFF

clone size: few
V gene: TRBV12-3/TRBV12-4
J gene: TRBJ2-7
D gene: TRBD1
CDR3 DNA: TGTGCCAGCAGTTTGAGCGGGACAGGGGAGCACGAGCAGTACTTC
CDR3 protein: CASSLSGTGEHEQYF

clone size: many
V gene: TRBV4-3
J gene: TRBJ2-7
D gene: NA
CDR3 DNA: TGCGCCAGCAGCCTCGGTCGGACGGGGTACTACGAGCAGTACTTC
CDR3 protein: CASSLGRTGYYEQYF

clone size: few
V gene: TRBV20-1
J gene: TRBJ2-7
D gene: TRBD2
CDR3 DNA: TGCAGTGCCTTGACTAGCGGGGTTTCCTACGAGCAGTACTTC
CDR3 protein: CSALTSGVSYEQYF

clone size: few
V gene: TRBV11-2
J gene: TRBJ2-1
D gene: TRBD2
CDR3 DNA: TGTGCCAGCAGCTTAAACGGGGGGGTAAGCTCCTACAATGAGCAGTTCTTC
CDR3 protein: CASSLNGGVSSYNEQFF

clone size: NA
V gene: TRBV4-1
J gene: TRBJ2-7
D gene: TRBD2
CDR3 DNA: TGCGCCAGCAGCCAAGAACTAGCGGGAGATCGTTCCGACGAGCAGTACTTC
CDR3 protein: CASSQELAGDRSDEQYF

clone size: NA
V gene: TRBV6-2/TRBV6-3
J gene: TRBJ2-1
D gene: TRBD2
CDR3 DNA: TGTGCCAGCAATAGCGGGGCTACAACTGCATACAATGAGCAGTTCTTC
CDR3 protein: CASNSGATTAYNEQFF

clone size: few
V gene: TRBV6-1
J gene: TRBJ2-7
D gene: TRBD2
CDR3 DNA: TGTGCCAGCAGCCCCCCGGGACTAGCGGGAGTGGGCGAGCAGTACTTC
CDR3 protein: CASSPPGLAGVGEQYF

clone size: few
V gene: TRBV9
J gene: TRBJ2-3
D gene: TRBD2
CDR3 DNA: TGTGCCAGCAGCCCTCGGGGGGGAAGCACAGATACGCAGTATTTT
CDR3 protein: CASSPRGGSTDTQYF

clone size: NA
V gene: TRBV2
J gene: TRBJ2-1
D gene: NA
CDR3 DNA: TGTGCCAGCATCAAAGACCGTCATGAGCAGTTCTTC
CDR3 protein: CASIKDRHEQFF

clone size: few
V gene: TRBV7-6
J gene: TRBJ2-5
D gene: TRBD2
CDR3 DNA: TGTGCCAGCAGTTCCAGCGTAGGGAGGGGACAAGAGACCCAGTACTTC
CDR3 protein: CASSSSVGRGQETQYF

clone size: NA
V gene: TRBV20-1
J gene: TRBJ2-1
D gene: NA
CDR3 DNA: TGCAGTGCCCCCTTGGTAACCTACAATGAGCAGTTCTTC
CDR3 protein: CSAPLVTYNEQFF

clone size: few
V gene: TRBV5-1
J gene: TRBJ2-7
D gene: NA
CDR3 DNA: TGCGCCAGCAGCTTAAACCCGACCTACGAGCAGTACTTC
CDR3 protein: CASSLNPTYEQYF

clone size: few
V gene: TRBV29-1
J gene: TRBJ2-1
D gene: NA
CDR3 DNA: TGCAGCGGCCGAGCGGTGGGGGGTTACAATGAGCAGTTCTTC
CDR3 protein: CSGRAVGGYNEQFF

clone size: NA
V gene: TRBV7-9
J gene: TRBJ2-3
D gene: NA
CDR3 DNA: TGTGCCAGCCTATCGAATCGTAATACGCAGTATTTT
CDR3 protein: CASLSNRNTQYF

clone size: few
V gene: TRBV20-1
J gene: TRBJ2-4
D gene: NA
CDR3 DNA: TGCAGTGCTAGGGACCAGGGTAGCTTTGTAAACATTCAGTACTTC
CDR3 protein: CSARDQGSFVNIQYF

clone size: few
V gene: TRBV28
J gene: TRBJ2-1
D gene: TRBD2
CDR3 DNA: TGTGCCAGCACGACCCCGGGGGGGGTCGGAGTACGGGAGCAGTTCTTC
CDR3 protein: CASTTPGGVGVREQFF

clone size: NA
V gene: TRBV5-1
J gene: TRBJ1-1
D gene: NA
CDR3 DNA: TGCGCCAGCAGCTTGTCTTTGGAGAACACTGAAGCTTTCTTT
CDR3 protein: CASSLSLENTEAFF

clone size: NA
V gene: TRBV5-6
J gene: TRBJ1-3
D gene: NA
CDR3 DNA: TGTGCCAGCGACCGACGGCCCGGAAACACCATATATTTT
CDR3 protein: CASDRRPGNTIYF

clone size: NA
V gene: TRBV6-5
J gene: TRBJ2-3
D gene: NA
CDR3 DNA: TGTGCCAGTTCCCGGGACGCTCGCACAGATACGCAGTATTTT
CDR3 protein: CASSRDARTDTQYF

clone size: few
V gene: TRBV24-1
J gene: TRBJ1-1
D gene: NA
CDR3 DNA: TGTGCCACCAGCTCGGTGGAGTACACTGAAGCTTTCTTT
CDR3 protein: CATSSVEYTEAFF

clone size: few
V gene: TRBV28
J gene: TRBJ2-7
D gene: NA
CDR3 DNA: TGTGCCAGTGGGGGATTCGGGTCCTCCTACGAGCAGTACTTC
CDR3 protein: CASGGFGSSYEQYF

clone size: NA
V gene: TRBV7-9
J gene: TRBJ2-5
D gene: NA
CDR3 DNA: TGTGCCAGCAGCTTCGGCTTGCTCCAAGAGACCCAGTACTTC
CDR3 protein: CASSFGLLQETQYF

clone size: NA
V gene: TRBV28
J gene: TRBJ2-4
D gene: NA
CDR3 DNA: TGTGCCAGCAGTTTAGAGATAGGGGCGGCAAACATTCAGTACTTC
CDR3 protein: CASSLEIGAANIQYF

clone size: NA
V gene: TRBV13
J gene: TRBJ2-1
D gene: NA
CDR3 DNA: TGTGCCAGCAGCTTATCCGGGGGGCTTCTCGACAATGAGCAGTTCTTC
CDR3 protein: CASSLSGGLLDNEQFF

clone size: few
V gene: TRBV20-1
J gene: TRBJ2-7
D gene: NA
CDR3 DNA: TGCAGTGCTAGGGACCCACGGGGGCGGACTAGTGGCGACGAGCAGTACTTC
CDR3 protein: CSARDPRGRTSGDEQYF

clone size: few
V gene: TRBV3-1
J gene: TRBJ1-4
D gene: NA
CDR3 DNA: TGTGCCAGCAGCCACCTTGGGGGGGAAAAACTGTTTTTT
CDR3 protein: CASSHLGGEKLFF

clone size: once
V gene: TRBV10-3
J gene: TRBJ2-3
D gene: NA
CDR3 DNA: TGTGCCATCAGTGGATGGAGGGCCGGGGGTACAGATACGCAGTATTTT
CDR3 protein: CAISGWRAGGTDTQYF

clone size: NA
V gene: TRBV6-6
J gene: TRBJ2-3
D gene: NA
CDR3 DNA: TGTGCCAGCAGTTACTCGATTTTACAAGCAGCAGATACGCAGTATTTT
CDR3 protein: CASSYSILQAADTQYF

clone size: NA
V gene: TRBV6-1
J gene: TRBJ2-7
D gene: NA
CDR3 DNA: TGTGCCAGCAGTGCACTGGGACGGTCCTACGAGCAGTACTTC
CDR3 protein: CASSALGRSYEQYF

clone size: NA
V gene: TRBV11-2
J gene: TRBJ2-1
D gene: TRBD2
CDR3 DNA: TGTGCCAGCAGCTTTGAAGCGGGAGGCCCCTACAATGAGCAGTTCTTC
CDR3 protein: CASSFEAGGPYNEQFF

clone size: few
V gene: TRBV28
J gene: TRBJ2-1
D gene: TRBD2
CDR3 DNA: TGTGCCAGCAGGGGTCCCTTAGCGGGAGGGTGGAATGAGCAGTTCTTC
CDR3 protein: CASRGPLAGGWNEQFF

clone size: NA
V gene: TRBV28
J gene: TRBJ2-7
D gene: NA
CDR3 DNA: TGTGCCAGCAGTCTCTTGGGACCGACACACAACTACGAGCAGTACTTC
CDR3 protein: CASSLLGPTHNYEQYF

clone size: NA
V gene: TRBV6-6
J gene: TRBJ1-1
D gene: NA
CDR3 DNA: TGTGCCAGTCCCGGAGGGCCGAGCACTGAAGCTTTCTTT
CDR3 protein: CASPGGPSTEAFF

clone size: few
V gene: TRBV7-2
J gene: TRBJ2-7
D gene: NA
CDR3 DNA: TGTGTCAGCAGCTTAGATCCTCTAGCTCGCGAGCAGTACTTC
CDR3 protein: CVSSLDPLAREQYF